Each of the 14 T cell receptor beta chains below was sequenced from the same sample in a study of shared clonotypes between healthy human individuals. Profiling relied on immunoSEQ multiplex PCR, and the TCRdb table lists in-frame clones only, not all of them. Of roughly 2.4 million clones listed, approximately 95% are singletons. Sequenced input: naive CD4+ T cells sorted from blood. Subset specified: CD45RA+ positively selected. These receptors all come from a man in his late teens or twenties in good health.

J is TRBJ1-1 and V is TRBV2; unclear D gene. The germline CDR1 and CDR2 sequences are SNHLY and FYNNEI. The CDR3 has 12 amino acids. V lost 6 bases and J lost 1, with 6 bases in between. CDR3 nucleotides: TGTGCCAGCAGGATAGGGAACACTGAAGCTTTCTTT. It codes for CASRIGNTEAFF.

V and J are TRBV20-1 and TRBJ1-1; TRBD1 matches 8 bases. The germline V gene encodes CDR1 DFQATT and CDR2 SNEGSKA (reference sequence). The junction had 1 base not matched to a gene; V was cut back by 6 bases and J by 4 bases. CDR3 size: 11 residues. CDR3 DNA sequence: TGCAGTGCCGGACAGGGCACTGAAGCTTTCTTT. Protein: CSAGQGTEAFF.

The chain combines TRBV7-2 with TRBJ2-5; either TRBD1 or TRBD2 may fit D (5 bases each). Germline CDR1 and CDR2: SGHTA and FQGNSA. The CDR3 contains 15 residues. V was cut by 5 bases and J by 5 bases, with 18 bases left in between. The DNA for the CDR3 is TGTGCCAGCAGCCCGCAACGGGACGTGTTTGAGACCCAGTACTTC. It translates to CASSPQRDVFETQYF.

The V and J genes are TRBV9 and TRBJ2-1; no clear D gene. Trimming removed 0 bases at V and 0 bases at J, with 7 bases between. Looked up from germline, CDR1 is SGDLS and CDR2 is YYNGEE. This CDR3 has 15 residues. This CDR3 reads CASSVDPHSYNEQFF. The CDR3 coding sequence is TGTGCCAGCAGCGTAGACCCACACTCCTACAATGAGCAGTTCTTC. The whole variable domain, remainder taken from reference TRBV9 and TRBJ2-1, is DSGVTQTPKHLITATGQRVTLRCSPRSGDLSVYWYQQSLDQGLQFLIQYYNGEERAKGNILERFSAQQFPDLHSELNLSSLELGDSALYFCASSVDPHSYNEQFFGPGTRLTVL.

As regards this clone: Other DNA variants within this sample encode the same CDR3. V gene TRBV7-2 combines with J gene TRBJ1-5; D is uncertain. V was cut by 5 bases and J by 6 bases, with 8 bases left in between. CDR3 size: 12 residues. Germline V gives CDR1 SGHTA, CDR2 FQGNSA. The CDR3 sequence is CASSPPGQPQHF. The CDR3 nucleotides read TGTGCCAGCAGCCCCCCGGGTCAGCCCCAGCATTTT.

The chain links TRBV6-6 to TRBJ2-2; maybe TRBD2 (6 bases). The CDR3 extends over 14 amino acids. Looked up from germline, CDR1 is MNHNY and CDR2 is SVGAGI (reference sequence). With 5 bases removed from V and 6 bases from J, the gap between germline ends came to 13 bases. CDR3 in DNA: TGTGCCAGCAGTATGACTAGTCCGGCCGGGGAGCTGTTTTTT. Protein: CASSMTSPAGELFF.

This rearrangement joins TRBV25-1 to TRBJ2-7; TRBD1 might be the D (6 bases). The V end lost 2 bases, the J end lost 9 bases, and 20 bases lay between the germline ends. Germline V lookup: CDR1 MGHDK, CDR2 SYGVNS. This CDR3 spans 15 amino acids. The CDR3 spells CASSEAGVFRSAQYF. Here the CDR3 DNA reads TGTGCCAGCAGTGAAGCAGGGGTATTTCGGTCCGCGCAGTACTTC.

The chain uses TRBV5-6 and TRBJ1-1; no clear D gene. The CDR3 spans 13 residues. Germline V gene lookup returns CDR1 SGHDT and CDR2 YYEEEE. The ends were cut back, 2 bases at V and 0 bases at J, with 5 bases in the middle. The CDR3 bases are TGTGCCAGCAGCTTACAGTTGAACACTGAAGCTTTCTTT. Its translation is CASSLQLNTEAFF.

The chain combines TRBV5-1 with TRBJ1-2; 7 nucleotides match TRBD1. Germline trimming cut 4 bases from V and 3 bases from J; bases unmatched to any gene: 12. The CDR3 totals 16 residues. Germline CDR1 and CDR2: SGHRS and YFSETQ. CDR3 loop: CASSTKPQGGDYGYTF. CDR3 nucleotides: TGCGCCAGCAGCACGAAACCTCAGGGGGGCGACTATGGCTACACCTTC.

The rearrangement uses TRBV28 and TRBJ1-2; TRBD1 matches at 8 bases. V was clipped by 8 bases and J by 5 bases; unmatched bases: 7. Germline CDR1 MDHEN, CDR2 SYDVKM. The CDR3 spans 13 residues. CDR3 DNA sequence: TGTGCCAGCTTTGCTCGACAGGGGTATGGCTACACCTTC. Translation: CASFARQGYGYTF.

This sequence joins TRBV29-1 and TRBJ2-1, with a tentative D call TRBD2 (5 bases). CDR3 length equals 16 residues. Germline CDR1 and CDR2: SQVTM and ANQGSEA. The ends were cut back, 5 bases at V and 0 bases at J, with 17 bases in the middle. The CDR3 nucleotides are TGCAGCGTTCTAGGCAATGCGGAGGCCTCCTACAATGAGCAGTTCTTC. It codes for CSVLGNAEASYNEQFF.

This chain links TRBV10-1 with TRBJ1-2, with a possible D match to TRBD1 (5 bases). V lost 8 bases and J 0 bases, leaving 19 bases between the germline ends. The CDR3 is 16 residues long. CDR1 WNHNN and CDR2 SYGVQD come from the germline V gene (reference sequence). CDR3 DNA: TGCGCCAGCGACAACGTAGCGGGGGGTGCTAACTATGGCTACACCTTC. It translates to CASDNVAGGANYGYTF.

The V and J genes are TRBV7-9 and TRBJ2-3; TRBD2 is a possible D gene (6 bases). Trimming removed 0 bases at V and 6 bases at J, with 16 bases between. Germline V gene lookup returns CDR1 SEHNR and CDR2 FQNEAQ (reference sequence). The length of the CDR3 is 16 residues. The CDR3: CASSLAGRGPLDTQYF. CDR3 nucleotides: TGTGCCAGCAGCTTAGCGGGGCGGGGTCCCCTCGATACGCAGTATTTT.

The chain uses TRBV5-1 and TRBJ1-2, with 7 bases aligning to TRBD1. The length of the CDR3 is 15 residues. CDR1 SGHRS and CDR2 YFSETQ come from the germline V gene. The V and J ends lost 5 bases and 3 bases, in that order; junction bases with no gene match: 10. The CDR3 protein is CASSLGGTADYGYTF. In nucleotides, the CDR3 is TGCGCCAGCAGTCTTGGGGGGACAGCAGACTATGGCTACACCTTC.